Below are 13 T cell receptor beta chains sequenced from a single sample in a study of T cells in tumors and immune-related adverse events. The assay was immunoSEQ multiplex PCR, and TCRdb's table has in-frame clones only and misses some. The sample has 6,500 to 10,000 clones, around 94% seen once. Here the sequenced sample was lymph node tissue, taken from a patient treated with anti-PD-1 therapy. The receptor source for this set is a female donor with metastatic renal cell carcinoma.

V usage is TRBV30 and J usage is TRBJ1-4; D unclear. The V and J ends lost 2 bases and 5 bases respectively, with 12 bases between them. The germline gives CDR1 GTSNPN, CDR2 SVGIG (reference sequence). The CDR3 has 14 residues. CDR3 loop: CAWSSTVSNEKLFF. The CDR3 bases are TGTGCCTGGAGTTCTACAGTCTCAAATGAAAAACTGTTTTTT.

The chain uses TRBV7-9 and TRBJ1-2; TRBD1 is a possible D gene (6 bases). Germline values: CDR1 SEHNR, CDR2 FQNEAQ (reference sequence). The CDR3 consists of 12 residues. V was shortened by 1 base and J by 8 bases, with 8 bases between the two germline ends. The CDR3 loop reads CASSLETGGYTF. For the CDR3, the DNA is TGTGCCAGCAGCTTAGAGACAGGCGGCTACACCTTC.

The CDR3 loop reads CASSLNAERNEKLFF. The CDR3 DNA follows: TGTGCCAGCAGCCTCAATGCGGAGCGGAACGAAAAACTGTTTTTT. J is TRBJ1-4 and V is TRBV7-2, with D unresolved. The CDR3 is made up of 15 amino acids. Trimming shortened V by 5 bases and J by 8 bases, and 18 bases separated the two germline ends. Germline V gives CDR1 SGHTA, CDR2 FQGNSA.

V usage is TRBV7-8 and J usage is TRBJ1-2, with D uncertain. V lost 8 bases and J 11 bases, leaving 18 bases between the germline ends. Germline CDR1 SGHVS, CDR2 FQNEAQ. The CDR3 runs 12 residues. Written as DNA, the CDR3 is TGTGCCAGCTCCCAGTACAGCCCGAGTTACACCTTC. This codes for CASSQYSPSYTF.

The V gene is TRBV12-5, the J gene TRBJ2-7, with 9 bases identical to TRBD1. This CDR3 contains 15 residues. Trimming at V came to 6 bases and at J to 1 base, leaving 7 bases not matched to a gene. Germline lookup yields CDR1 LGHNT and CDR2 FRNRAP. CDR3 sequence (DNA): TGTGCTAGTGGCCGGGCCGGGACAGGGTCCTACGAGCAGTACTTC. Protein: CASGRAGTGSYEQYF. The entire variable domain, with the rest obtained from reference TRBV12-5 and TRBJ2-7, is as follows: DARVTQTPRHKVTEMGQEVTMRCQPILGHNTVFWYRQTMMQGLELLAYFRNRAPLDDSGMPKDRFSAEMPDATLATLKIQPSEPRDSAVYFCASGRAGTGSYEQYFGPGTRLTVT.

The CDR3 DNA is TGTGCCAGTAGTATAGGCCCGGACAGCTCCTACGAGCAGTACTTC. Amino acids: CASSIGPDSSYEQYF. The chain uses TRBV19 and TRBJ2-7, with D maybe TRBD1 (6 bases). Between the trimmed V and J ends, which lost 1 base and 0 bases, there was a span of 10 bases. This CDR3 is built from 15 residues. The germline V gene encodes CDR1 LNHDA and CDR2 SQIVND (reference sequence).

The chain links TRBV7-6 to TRBJ2-1; maybe TRBD1 (6 bases). Germline loops: CDR1 SGHVS, CDR2 FNYEAQ. Trimming cost V 2 bases and J 2 bases, with 13 bases left between them. CDR3 length: 16 residues. CDR3 in DNA: TGTGCCAGCAGCTTATCCTACAGGGACCCCTACAATGAGCAGTTCTTC. It translates to CASSLSYRDPYNEQFF. Using reference TRBV7-6 and TRBJ2-1 for the parts outside the CDR3, the full variable domain is GAGVSQSPRYKVTKRGQDVALRCDPISGHVSLYWYRQALGQGPEFLTYFNYEAQQDKSGLPNDRFSAERPEGSISTLTIQRTEQRDSAMYRCASSLSYRDPYNEQFFGPGTRLTVL.

V usage is TRBV18 and J usage is TRBJ2-7; D might be TRBD2 (7 bases). Germline V gene lookup returns CDR1 KGHSH and CDR2 LQKENI. V lost 2 bases to trimming and J lost 3 bases, with 14 bases between them. CDR3 length: 15 amino acids. CDR3 in amino acids: CASSPAGASGYEQYF. The CDR3 bases are TGTGCCAGCTCACCAGCGGGGGCGTCGGGCTACGAGCAGTACTTC.

Only one count was recorded for this clone. The chain uses TRBV29-1 and TRBJ1-4, with D perhaps matching TRBD1 (6 bases). The CDR3 has 14 amino acids. The germline V gene has CDR1 SQVTM and CDR2 ANQGSEA. V was pared by 7 bases and J by 2 bases, with 14 bases between. The CDR3 DNA reads TGCAGCGGGCGAGGCGGGGGCACTAATGAAAAACTGTTTTTT. It is translated as CSGRGGGTNEKLFF.

The chain couples TRBV6-1 to TRBJ1-2; 11 bases are shared with TRBD1. The CDR3 contains 15 residues. V shed 1 base, J shed 7 bases, and the junction held 5 bases outside the gene matches. Germline V gene lookup returns CDR1 MNHNS and CDR2 SASEGT. The CDR3 DNA is TGTGCCAGCAGTGAAGGGGGGACAGGGGGACGTGGCTACACCTTC. Encoded protein: CASSEGGTGGRGYTF.

This sequence joins TRBV11-2 and TRBJ2-7, with 9 bases aligning to TRBD1. The J segment lost 6 bases and the V segment lost 5 bases, leaving 2 bases of the junction unmatched. This CDR3 has 12 residues. Germline assignment: CDR1 SGHAT and CDR2 FQNNGV. This CDR3 reads CASSPDRGEQYF. DNA for the CDR3: TGTGCCAGCAGCCCGGACAGGGGCGAGCAGTACTTC.

V is TRBV19 and J is TRBJ2-5, with no clear D. CDR1 and CDR2 from the germline V gene are LNHDA and SQIVND (reference sequence). V was cut by 3 bases and J by 0 bases, with 5 bases left in between. This CDR3 comprises 13 residues. The CDR3 DNA follows: TGTGCCAGTAGTATCAAGTACCAAGAGACCCAGTACTTC. Translated, it gives CASSIKYQETQYF. Full variable domain (remainder filled in from reference TRBV19 and TRBJ2-5): DGGITQSPKYLFRKEGQNVTLSCEQNLNHDAMYWYRQDPGQGLRLIYYSQIVNDFQKGDIAEGYSVSREKKESFPLTVTSAQKNPTAFYLCASSIKYQETQYFGPGTRLLVL.

This chain uses TRBV4-2 with TRBJ1-1, with D uncertain. Germline V gives CDR1 LGHNA, CDR2 YNFKEQ. The CDR3 loop spans 14 amino acids. Trimming took off 1 base at V and 0 bases at J, with 6 bases between the two ends. The CDR3 here is CASSQGTMNTEAFF. The CDR3 bases are TGTGCCAGCAGCCAAGGGACGATGAACACTGAAGCTTTCTTT.